One and the same sample provided the 7 T cell receptor beta chains below, sequenced in a study of blood T cell repertoires in COVID-19. Generated by immunoSEQ multiplex PCR, the TCRdb table keeps only in-frame clones and is missing some. The repertoire holds 110,000 or so clones, with more than 80% as singletons. The sample was peripheral blood. Receptor source: a man between 70 and 80 years old with active or convalescent COVID-19.

The rearrangement links TRBV5-6 to TRBJ1-2; a possible D gene is TRBD1 (6 bases). The germline V gene has CDR1 SGHDT and CDR2 YYEEEE. V gave up 5 bases and J gave up 0 bases, with 14 bases separating them. The CDR3 covers 15 residues. CDR3 DNA sequence: TGTGCCAGCAGTGGGCTAAGGGGGACTAACTATGGCTACACCTTC. Amino acids: CASSGLRGTNYGYTF. The whole variable domain, remainder taken from reference TRBV5-6 and TRBJ1-2, is DAGVTQSPTHLIKTRGQQVTLRCSPKSGHDTVSWYQQALGQGPQFIFQYYEEEERQRGNFPDRFSGHQFPNYSSELNVNALLLGDSALYLCASSGLRGTNYGYTFGSGTRLTVV.

The gene calls are TRBV3-1 (or the pseudogene TRBV3-2) and TRBJ2-7, with 9 bases matching TRBD2. V dropped 1 base and J dropped 6; count of bases not matched to a gene: 4. The CDR3 runs to 14 residues. Germline V gives CDR1 LGHDT, CDR2 YNNKEL (reference sequence). The CDR3 nucleotides are TGTGCCAGCAGCCAAGGAGGCGGGAGGGGCGAGCAGTACTTC. Translation gives CASSQGGGRGEQYF.

Regarding this clone: A read error may account for a junction end that differs from germline. CDR3 in amino acids: CASSPPEGRRSF. The CDR3 nucleotides are TGTGCCAGCTCACCACCGGAGGGGCGGAGATCCTTC. The chain couples TRBV18 to TRBJ1-2; D might be TRBD1 (5 bases). The CDR3 is made up of 12 amino acids. Germline V gene data show CDR1 as KGHSH and CDR2 as LQKENI.

The chain combines TRBV7-2 with TRBJ2-2; no clear D gene. The CDR3 loop spans 16 amino acids. V lost 5 bases and J 2 bases, leaving 15 bases between the germline ends. Germline V gene lookup returns CDR1 SGHTA and CDR2 FQGNSA. CDR3: CASSLHAAANTGELFF. CDR3 bases: TGTGCCAGCAGCCTACACGCGGCCGCTAACACCGGGGAGCTGTTTTTT.

This sequence joins TRBV28 and TRBJ1-5; D uncertain. The CDR3 sequence is 14 residues long. Trimming removed 7 bases at V and 0 bases at J, with 10 bases between. CDR1 and CDR2 (germline): MDHEN, SYDVKM. In DNA, the CDR3 is TGTGCCAGCATCGACGGGAATAGCAATCAGCCCCAGCATTTT. Translation: CASIDGNSNQPQHF.

The V call is TRBV7-9, the J call TRBJ2-1; 9 bases match TRBD2. This CDR3 has 16 residues. The germline V gene encodes CDR1 SEHNR and CDR2 FQNEAQ (reference sequence). V was pared by 1 base and J by 8 bases, with 9 bases of the junction left unmatched. In DNA form, the CDR3 reads TGTGCCAGCAGCTTAGAACCAGCGGGAGGATTCGATGAGCAGTTCTTC. Amino acids: CASSLEPAGGFDEQFF.

The V and J genes are TRBV6-5 and TRBJ1-3; possible D gene TRBD1, 5 bases. The CDR3 totals 14 residues. The V end lost 6 bases, the J end lost 6 bases, and 15 bases lay between the germline ends. The germline CDR1 and CDR2 sequences are MNHEY and SVGAGI. The CDR3: CASRRDSRLNTIYF. CDR3 coding DNA: TGTGCCAGCAGGCGGGACTCACGATTAAACACCATATATTTT.